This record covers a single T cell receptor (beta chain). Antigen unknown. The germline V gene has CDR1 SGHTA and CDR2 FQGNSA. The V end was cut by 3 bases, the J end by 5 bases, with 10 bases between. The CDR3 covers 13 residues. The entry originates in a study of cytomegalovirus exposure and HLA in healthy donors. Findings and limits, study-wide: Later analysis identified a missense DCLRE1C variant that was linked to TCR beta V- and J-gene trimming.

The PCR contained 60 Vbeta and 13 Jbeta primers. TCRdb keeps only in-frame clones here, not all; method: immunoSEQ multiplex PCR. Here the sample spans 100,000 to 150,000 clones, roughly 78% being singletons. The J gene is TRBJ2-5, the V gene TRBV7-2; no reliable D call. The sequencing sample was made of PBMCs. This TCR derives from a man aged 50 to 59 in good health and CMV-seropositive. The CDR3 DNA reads TGTGCCAGCAGCTTTTCCTCACTGGAGACCCAGTACTTC. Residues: CASSFSSLETQYF. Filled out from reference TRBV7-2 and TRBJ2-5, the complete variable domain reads GAGVSQSPSNKVTEKGKDVELRCDPISGHTALYWYRQSLGQGLEFLIYFQGNSAPDKSGLPSDRFSAERTGGSVSTLTIQRTQQEDSAVYLCASSFSSLETQYFGPGTRLLVL.